In its sample, the clone carrying this T cell receptor beta chain was seen once. This CDR3 spans 17 amino acids. J was trimmed by 7 bases and V by 1 base; bases with no gene match: 14. Germline V lookup: CDR1 SGHVS, CDR2 FQNEAQ. TCRdb's table, derived via immunoSEQ multiplex PCR, lists solely in-frame clones and lacks some. The sample lists about 150,000 clones; 80% to 95% were seen once. This sample is drawn from a study of T cell responses to AZD1222 COVID-19 vaccine. Second-dose groups at about 4 or about 12 weeks were pooled. The source of this sequence is an adult who received the AZD1222 COVID-19 vaccine. The starting material was peripheral blood, obtained 28 days after the second AZD1222 dose. The chain joins TRBV7-8 to TRBJ1-2, with 8 bases identical to TRBD1. The CDR3 DNA is TGTGCCAGCAGCTTAGAATCCAGGGGGCCCGTTCTTCGTGGCTACACCTTC. The encoded protein is CASSLESRGPVLRGYTF.